This TCR beta chain was obtained from a study of shared T cell receptors in the human thymus. This CDR3 contains 11 residues. CDR1 is DFQATT and CDR2 is SNEGSKA in the germline V gene (reference sequence). The V end lost 5 bases, the J end lost 2 bases, and 6 bases lay between the germline ends. Profiling relied on immunoSEQ multiplex PCR, and the TCRdb table lists in-frame clones only, not all of them. Of around 730,000 clones listed, over 75% are singletons. The data also belong to a second study, concerning human thymus T cells. From that study: Thymic and blood repertoires seemed to show skewed V and J gene use.

The sample consisted of thymocytes. The receptor comes from a girl less than two years old with a congenital heart defect. This sequence joins TRBV20-1 and TRBJ1-1, with no clear D. CDR3 loop: CSAYLNTEAFF. CDR3 nucleotides: TGCAGTGCTTATCTCAACACTGAAGCTTTCTTT.